These 26 T cell receptor beta chains were sequenced from one sample in a study of blood T cell repertoires in COVID-19 (TCRdb year 2020). Library construction relied on the immunoSEQ multiplex PCR assay. The clones in this table, taken by TCRdb from immuneACCESS, are in-frame only. Not every clone is retained; where verified, under half of the shortfall comes from an unresolved V gene, and the cause of the rest is unknown. This sample lists 150,000 to 200,000 clones; roughly 90% were detected once. Jointly, the top ten make up more than 4.5% of the sample. What was sequenced was peripheral blood. These TCRs come from a young man with COVID-19, enrolled during active disease.

J is TRBJ1-5 and V is TRBV19, with a possible D match to TRBD1 (5 bases). Between the trimmed V and J ends, which lost 3 bases and 4 bases, there was a span of 16 bases. The CDR3 is made up of 16 amino acids. Germline-derived CDR1 and CDR2 are LNHDA and SQIVND (reference sequence). This chain's CDR3 is CASSIARGDFNQPQHF. CDR3 bases: TGTGCCAGTAGTATCGCCCGCGGGGACTTTAATCAGCCCCAGCATTTT.

The chain is built from TRBV5-6 and TRBJ2-5, with 8 bases identical to TRBD2. The CDR3 is 17 residues long. V lost 0 bases and J lost 4; bases outside the gene matches: 11. Germline CDR1 SGHDT, CDR2 YYEEEE. CDR3 nucleotide sequence: TGTGCCAGCAGCTTGGAAAAATTCGGGGGGGCCGGAGAGACCCAGTACTTC. It yields the protein CASSLEKFGGAGETQYF.

This clone occurred a few times. The chain combines TRBV18 with TRBJ2-7, with 7 bases that match TRBD1. The CDR3 runs 14 residues. V lost 5 bases, J lost 1 base, and 5 bases stayed unmatched. Per germline, CDR1 KGHSH and CDR2 LQKENI. The chain's CDR3 is CASSRDRGSYEQYF. The CDR3, as DNA: TGTGCCAGCTCAAGGGACAGAGGATCCTACGAGCAGTACTTC.

This clone was seen only once. The rearrangement joins TRBV13 to TRBJ1-6, with unresolved D. V was cut by 5 bases and J by 7 bases, with 6 bases left in between. CDR1 and CDR2 (germline): PRHDT, FYEKMQ (reference sequence). This CDR3 region has 12 residues. The DNA of the CDR3 is TGTGCCAGCAGCCGGGAGAATTCACCCCTCCACTTT. Residues: CASSRENSPLHF.

J is TRBJ1-2 and V is TRBV4-1; weak D call: TRBD1 (6 bases). The length of the CDR3 is 17 residues. Per the germline V gene, CDR1 is MGHRA and CDR2 is YSYEKL. Trimming pared 6 bases from V and 4 bases from J, leaving 24 bases between. CDR3 region: CASRQSAQGVAIYGYTF. CDR3 coding DNA: TGCGCCAGCAGGCAAAGTGCACAGGGAGTAGCGATCTATGGCTACACCTTC.

In its sample, this clone was seen once. This chain connects TRBV4-2 to TRBJ1-2; D ambiguous. Germline V gene sequence: CDR1 LGHNA, CDR2 YNFKEQ. This CDR3 region has 15 residues. The V gene lost 0 bases and the J gene lost 4 bases, with 12 bases spanning the gap. CDR3: CASSQDSEGIYGYTF. The DNA of the CDR3 is TGTGCCAGCAGCCAAGATAGTGAGGGAATCTATGGCTACACCTTC.

The chain carries TRBV7-2 and TRBJ1-4; D ambiguous. The V end was cut by 0 bases, the J end by 8 bases, with 13 bases between. Looked up from germline, CDR1 is SGHTA and CDR2 is FQGNSA. This CDR3 region has 15 residues. CDR3 sequence (DNA): TGTGCCAGCAGCTTAGCGCCGGGAAGATTGGAAAAACTGTTTTTT. It yields the protein CASSLAPGRLEKLFF.

This chain connects TRBV30 to TRBJ2-3; 11 nucleotides match TRBD2. The CDR3 runs to 16 residues. Trimming removed 1 base from V and 0 bases from J; junction bases left unmatched: 3. Looked up from germline, CDR1 is GTSNPN and CDR2 is SVGIG (reference sequence). CDR3: CAWSGLAGTSTDTQYF. The CDR3 DNA is TGTGCCTGGAGTGGACTAGCGGGGACCAGCACAGATACGCAGTATTTT. Using reference TRBV30 and TRBJ2-3 for the parts outside the CDR3, the full variable domain is SQTIHQWPATLVQPVGSPLSLECTVEGTSNPNLYWYRQAAGRGLQLLFYSVGIGQISSEVPQNLSASRPQDRQFILSSKKLLLSDSGFYLCAWSGLAGTSTDTQYFGPGTRLTVL.

The gene calls are TRBV28 and TRBJ1-6, with D maybe TRBD1 (5 bases). Trimming took 1 base from V and 6 from J, leaving 13 bases between them. This CDR3 is built from 16 residues. Germline V lookup: CDR1 MDHEN, CDR2 SYDVKM. The CDR3 loop is CASSLSTVLSNSPLHF. The CDR3 bases are TGTGCCAGCAGTTTATCGACAGTTTTATCTAATTCACCCCTCCACTTT.

The chain links TRBV10-3 to TRBJ2-7, with D possibly matching TRBD1 (6 bases). Germline V lookup: CDR1 ENHRY, CDR2 SYGVKD. The V gene lost 8 bases and the J gene lost 4 bases, with 12 bases spanning the gap. This CDR3 has 12 residues. The CDR3 nucleotides read TGTGCCATCGGCCGGGACAATTACGAGCAGTACTTC. Protein product: CAIGRDNYEQYF.

This chain uses TRBV24-1 with TRBJ2-1; 7 bases fit TRBD1. In germline, CDR1 is KGHDR, CDR2 SFDVKD. This CDR3 has 15 residues. The junction had 13 bases not matched to a gene; V was cut back by 5 bases and J by 10 bases. For the CDR3, the DNA is TGTGCCACCAGTGGGTCCCCCCTGGGACAGCCGGAGCAGTTCTTC. This sequence encodes CATSGSPLGQPEQFF.

The chain couples TRBV9 to TRBJ1-2; tentative D call: TRBD1 (5 bases). The CDR3 runs 16 residues. Trimming removed 5 bases from V and 1 base from J, with 18 bases in between. Per germline, CDR1 SGDLS and CDR2 YYNGEE. The CDR3 is CASRSTTRGYNYGYTF. In DNA, the CDR3 is TGTGCCAGCAGGAGTACCACAAGGGGATATAACTATGGCTACACCTTC.

A note on this clone: The same CDR3 can be traced to other DNA sequences in this sample. The chain links TRBV28 to TRBJ1-1, with D perhaps matching TRBD1 (5 bases). V dropped 6 bases and J dropped 1 base, with 9 bases sitting between them. The CDR3 consists of 13 residues. Germline V gene lookup returns CDR1 MDHEN and CDR2 SYDVKM. CDR3 protein: CASSLTGNTEAFF. The CDR3 nucleotides read TGTGCCAGCAGCCTTACAGGGAACACTGAAGCTTTCTTT.

This chain joins TRBV3-1 (or the pseudogene TRBV3-2) and TRBJ1-4; a weak D match, TRBD1 (6 bases). Germline V CDR1 and CDR2: LGHDT, YNNKEL (reference sequence). V was shortened by 2 bases and J by 11 bases, with 24 bases between the two germline ends. The CDR3 covers 17 residues. DNA for the CDR3: TGTGCCAGCAGCCAAAACTCCATAGACAGGCGGCGGGAGAAACTGTTTTTT. Its protein is CASSQNSIDRRREKLFF.

This sequence joins TRBV29-1 and TRBJ2-7, with 7 bases matching TRBD2. V dropped 3 bases and J dropped 3; count of bases not matched to a gene: 8. In germline, CDR1 is SQVTM, CDR2 ANQGSEA. The length of the CDR3 is 14 residues. The CDR3 DNA reads as TGCAGCGTTGAGGGGTTAGCGGGTGGCTACGAGCAGTACTTC. Translated, it gives CSVEGLAGGYEQYF.

The V call is TRBV27, the J call TRBJ1-1; D is undetermined. The ends were cut back, 4 bases at V and 4 bases at J, with 16 bases in the middle. The germline V gene has CDR1 MNHEY and CDR2 SMNVEV (reference sequence). CDR3 length: 15 residues. Here the CDR3 DNA reads TGTGCCAGCAGTTACGCGGGGAACTCATTCACTGAAGCTTTCTTT. Translating gives CASSYAGNSFTEAFF.

This clone was seen a few times. The V call is TRBV7-2, the J call TRBJ1-3, with D perhaps TRBD1 (5 bases). The CDR3 loop spans 16 amino acids. The V end was cut by 1 base, the J end by 0 bases, with 10 bases between. Germline V gene lookup returns CDR1 SGHTA and CDR2 FQGNSA. The DNA for the CDR3 is TGTGCCAGCAGCTTAGGGGGCAGGAGCTCTGGAAACACCATATATTTT. Translation gives CASSLGGRSSGNTIYF. The whole variable domain, filled in from reference TRBV7-2 and TRBJ1-3, reads GAGVSQSPSNKVTEKGKDVELRCDPISGHTALYWYRQSLGQGLEFLIYFQGNSAPDKSGLPSDRFSAERTGGSVSTLTIQRTQQEDSAVYLCASSLGGRSSGNTIYFGEGSWLTVV.

This clone came up a few times. The chain couples TRBV6-4 to TRBJ2-3; TRBD1 is a possible D gene (6 bases). The CDR3 has 16 residues. Germline V gene sequence: CDR1 MRHNA, CDR2 SNTAGT. The ends were cut back, 4 bases at V and 4 bases at J, with 18 bases in the middle. CDR3 loop: CASSADTGLGSDTQYF. The CDR3 DNA sequence: TGTGCCAGCAGTGCCGACACAGGGCTCGGATCAGATACGCAGTATTTT.

The chain couples TRBV15 to TRBJ1-1; tentative D call: TRBD1 (5 bases). The CDR3 contains 12 residues. In germline, CDR1 is LNHNV, CDR2 YYDKDF (reference sequence). The V gene lost 11 bases and the J gene lost 0 bases, with 10 bases spanning the gap. Written as DNA, the CDR3 is TGTGCCGTAGGACATTTGAACACTGAAGCTTTCTTT. This sequence encodes CAVGHLNTEAFF.

This clone was observed a single time. V gene TRBV28 combines with J gene TRBJ2-7; 8 bases line up with TRBD1. CDR3 length: 16 residues. Trimming took 10 bases from V and 0 from J; bases not matched to a gene: 14. Germline CDR1 MDHEN, CDR2 SYDVKM. The CDR3 nucleotides are TGTGCCATCGGGACAGGCAAGGGTATGAGCTCCTACGAGCAGTACTTC. This sequence encodes CAIGTGKGMSSYEQYF.

V gene TRBV6-6 combines with J gene TRBJ2-7; 9 positions match TRBD2. With 5 bases clipped from V and 7 bases from J, the junction kept 6 bases outside the gene matches. Germline CDR1 MNHNY, CDR2 SVGAGI (reference sequence). This CDR3 spans 13 amino acids. The CDR3 here is CASSPGLAGEQYF. The CDR3, as DNA: TGTGCCAGCAGTCCGGGACTAGCAGGGGAGCAGTACTTC.

This clone was detected once. The J gene is TRBJ1-5, the V gene TRBV19, with 9 bases aligning to TRBD1. The V gene's germline CDR1 is LNHDA and CDR2 SQIVND (reference sequence). The CDR3 sequence is 14 residues long. The V segment lost 6 bases and the J segment 6 bases; nucleotides outside the gene matches: 6. The CDR3 DNA follows: TGTGCCAGTAGCTGGGACAGGGCCGTTCAGCCCCAGCATTTT. This encodes CASSWDRAVQPQHF.

Only one count was recorded for this clone. The chain couples TRBV5-7 to TRBJ1-5; TRBD1 might be the D (6 bases). TRBV5-7 is assigned to the ORF class and has an uncertain function. The CDR3 covers 16 residues. V was shortened by 0 bases and J by 0 bases, with 10 bases between the two germline ends. CDR3 in amino acids: CASSLAWGHSNQPQHF. CDR3 DNA sequence: TGTGCCAGCAGCTTGGCGTGGGGACATAGCAATCAGCCCCAGCATTTT.

The V call is TRBV27, the J call TRBJ2-7, with D possibly TRBD1 on 5 matching bases. This CDR3 is built from 13 residues. Trimming removed 5 bases from V and 9 bases from J, with 17 bases in between. Germline values: CDR1 MNHEY, CDR2 SMNVEV (reference sequence). CDR3 coding DNA: TGTGCCAGCAGTCTTACAGGCCGGGCTGTGCAGTACTTC. Protein product: CASSLTGRAVQYF.

J is TRBJ1-2 and V is TRBV5-6; the match to TRBD1 covers 7 bases. The CDR3 extends over 16 amino acids. The germline gives CDR1 SGHDT, CDR2 YYEEEE. J gave up 4 bases and V 2 bases, and 11 bases lay outside the gene matches. CDR3 DNA sequence: TGTGCCAGCAGCTTTATCGACAGGGACTTCTCCTATGGCTACACCTTC. It translates to CASSFIDRDFSYGYTF.

The chain links TRBV5-4 to TRBJ1-2, with a possible D match to TRBD1 (5 bases). Looked up from germline, CDR1 is SGHNT and CDR2 is YYREEE (reference sequence). There are 14 residues in the CDR3. V was cut by 0 bases and J by 4 bases, with 10 bases left in between. CDR3 region: CASSLARQSYGYTF. Here the CDR3 DNA reads TGTGCCAGCAGCTTGGCCCGACAGTCCTATGGCTACACCTTC. The full variable domain, with the rest looked up from reference TRBV5-4 and TRBJ1-2, is ETGVTQSPTHLIKTRGQQVTLRCSSQSGHNTVSWYQQALGQGPQFIFQYYREEENGRGNFPPRFSGLQFPNYSSELNVNALELDDSALYLCASSLARQSYGYTFGSGTRLTVV.